This T cell receptor (beta chain) appears in the sequencing data of a study of T cell repertoires in cytomegalovirus infection. TCRdb processed the reads anew with MiXCR; each CDR3 protein has one entry. Here the sample spans about 500,000 distinct CDR3 sequences, around 30% being singletons. Study results and caveats: Ex vivo, HLA-C-restricted CMV-specific TCR beta clonotypes prevailed over the rest of the response.

CDR1 is SGHVS and CDR2 is FNYEAQ in the germline V gene. The CDR3 is 14 residues long. V was cut by 5 bases and J by 1 base, with 11 bases left in between. Concerning this clonotype: Its target is unknown.

This chain uses TRBV7-6 with TRBJ2-5; possibly TRBD1 for D (6 bases). Specimen: cultured PBMCs, collected from culture after CMV antigen stimulation. The source of this sequence is a human donor in good health (CMV status not recorded). Some clones in this sample may be carry-over from other donors' samples. The CDR3 region is CASSPRTVQETQYF. CDR3 sequence (DNA): TGTGCCAGCAGCCCGCGGACAGTCCAAGAGACCCAGTACTTC.